What follows are 10 T cell receptor beta chains derived from one specimen sequenced in a study of cytomegalovirus exposure and HLA in healthy donors. The PCR had 60 Vbeta and 13 Jbeta primers. TCRdb's table, derived via immunoSEQ multiplex PCR, lists solely in-frame clones and lacks some. The sample lists roughly 100,000 clones; 10% were seen once. The sample taken for sequencing was PBMCs. These TCRs come from a man aged 35 to 55 in good health and CMV-seropositive.

The rearrangement links TRBV30 to TRBJ1-2; 9 bases match TRBD1. The CDR3 extends over 16 amino acids. The V gene's germline CDR1 is GTSNPN and CDR2 SVGIG (reference sequence). V shed 3 bases and J 4 bases; nucleotides not matched to a gene: 12. As DNA, the CDR3 is TGTGCCTGGAGCAAGGGACAGGGAGGGACTAGCTATGGCTACACCTTC. It yields the protein CAWSKGQGGTSYGYTF. The entire variable domain, with the rest obtained from reference TRBV30 and TRBJ1-2, is as follows: SQTIHQWPATLVQPVGSPLSLECTVEGTSNPNLYWYRQAAGRGLQLLFYSVGIGQISSEVPQNLSASRPQDRQFILSSKKLLLSDSGFYLCAWSKGQGGTSYGYTFGSGTRLTVV.

This chain joins TRBV6-5 and TRBJ2-3; weak D call: TRBD2 (6 bases). CDR1 and CDR2 from the germline V gene are MNHEY and SVGAGI. Trimming left V 0 bases short and J 3 bases short, with 13 bases between. The CDR3 loop spans 16 amino acids. The CDR3 sequence: CASSYSPGGATDTQYF. CDR3 sequence (DNA): TGTGCCAGCAGTTACTCGCCTGGCGGGGCTACAGATACGCAGTATTTT.

This clone has only a few counts. The chain has TRBV29-1 and TRBJ1-2; the D gene is possibly TRBD1 (5 bases). Trimming cost V 3 bases and J 4 bases, with 15 bases left between them. This CDR3 contains 14 residues. CDR1 and CDR2 (germline): SQVTM, ANQGSEA. The CDR3 here is CSVDGAGSGYGYTF. CDR3 in DNA: TGCAGCGTTGATGGGGCCGGGTCTGGCTATGGCTACACCTTC.

This clone was detected only a few times. V and J are TRBV19 and TRBJ2-1; the match to TRBD2 covers 7 bases. The CDR3 is 16 amino acids. V trimming: 3 bases; J trimming: 10 bases; junction bases outside the gene matches: 15. Germline V gives CDR1 LNHDA, CDR2 SQIVND (reference sequence). The CDR3 protein is CASSMHRGSKPGEQFF. Here the CDR3 DNA reads TGTGCCAGTAGTATGCATCGCGGGAGTAAGCCCGGGGAGCAGTTCTTC. Supplemented by reference TRBV19 and TRBJ2-1, the full variable domain reads DGGITQSPKYLFRKEGQNVTLSCEQNLNHDAMYWYRQDPGQGLRLIYYSQIVNDFQKGDIAEGYSVSREKKESFPLTVTSAQKNPTAFYLCASSMHRGSKPGEQFFGPGTRLTVL.

This chain uses TRBV12-5 with TRBJ2-7; 7 bases agree with TRBD1. CDR1 LGHNT and CDR2 FRNRAP come from the germline V gene. After removal of 0 bases from V and 1 base from J, the junction contained 6 bases not matched to a gene. CDR3 length: 16 residues. The chain's CDR3 is CASGLVYTGESYEQYF. DNA of the CDR3: TGTGCTAGTGGTTTGGTCTATACAGGGGAGTCCTACGAGCAGTACTTC.

This clone was picked up a small number of times. The chain links TRBV7-9 to TRBJ2-2; possible D gene TRBD1, 5 bases. V was shortened by 5 bases and J by 3 bases, with 16 bases between the two germline ends. The CDR3 has 16 residues. Germline V gene sequence: CDR1 SEHNR, CDR2 FQNEAQ (reference sequence). CDR3: CASSTKGSLDTGELFF. The CDR3 DNA sequence: TGTGCCAGCAGCACGAAGGGGTCATTGGACACCGGGGAGCTGTTTTTT.

The chain uses TRBV28 and TRBJ1-1, with 10 bases fitting TRBD1. The CDR3 has 17 amino acids. Germline-derived CDR1 and CDR2 are MDHEN and SYDVKM. Trimming took 4 bases from V and 2 from J; bases not matched to a gene: 10. CDR3 in DNA: TGTGCCAGCAGTTCAATGTCCGACAGGGGGCCCAACACTGAAGCTTTCTTT. It encodes CASSSMSDRGPNTEAFF.

The V call is TRBV6-1, the J call TRBJ2-1; 9 bases map to TRBD2. J gave up 2 bases and V 2 bases, and 1 base lay outside the gene matches. Germline lookup yields CDR1 MNHNS and CDR2 SASEGT. This CDR3 contains 15 residues. The CDR3 sequence is CASSELAGTYNEQFF. CDR3 DNA sequence: TGTGCCAGCAGTGAACTAGCGGGGACCTACAATGAGCAGTTCTTC.

This clone was detected a few times. V and J are TRBV10-3 and TRBJ2-5; 10 bases agree with TRBD2. Germline trimming cut 11 bases from V and 3 bases from J; bases unmatched to any gene: 9. The CDR3 covers 14 residues. The V gene's germline CDR1 is ENHRY and CDR2 SYGVKD. CDR3 in amino acids: CASSGRASEETQYF. The CDR3 DNA follows: TGTGCCTCCAGCGGGAGGGCCAGCGAAGAGACCCAGTACTTC.

This clone was observed a handful of times. The V and J genes are TRBV10-2 and TRBJ2-7, with TRBD1 as a possible D gene (5 bases). This CDR3 region has 13 residues. V lost 3 bases, J lost 6 bases, and 12 bases lay in between. In germline, CDR1 is WSHSY, CDR2 SAAADI. The CDR3: CASSDGVGAEQYF. The CDR3 region has the DNA TGCGCCAGCAGTGATGGGGTAGGGGCCGAGCAGTACTTC.